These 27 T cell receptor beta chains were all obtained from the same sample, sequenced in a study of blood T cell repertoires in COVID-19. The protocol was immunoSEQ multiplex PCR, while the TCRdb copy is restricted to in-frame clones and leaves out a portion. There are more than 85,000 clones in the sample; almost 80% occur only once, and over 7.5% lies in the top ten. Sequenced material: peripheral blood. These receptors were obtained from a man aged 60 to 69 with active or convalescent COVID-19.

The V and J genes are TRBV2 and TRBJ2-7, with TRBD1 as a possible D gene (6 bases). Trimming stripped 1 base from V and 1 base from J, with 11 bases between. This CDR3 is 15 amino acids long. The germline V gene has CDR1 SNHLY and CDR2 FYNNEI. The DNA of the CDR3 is TGTGCCAGCAGTGAAGGGGGACACCTTTCCTACGAGCAGTACTTC. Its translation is CASSEGGHLSYEQYF.

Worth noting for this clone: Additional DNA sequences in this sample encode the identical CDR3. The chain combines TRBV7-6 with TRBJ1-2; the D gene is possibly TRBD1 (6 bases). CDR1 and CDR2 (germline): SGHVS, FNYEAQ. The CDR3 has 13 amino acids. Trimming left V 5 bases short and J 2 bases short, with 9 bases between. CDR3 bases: TGTGCCAGCAGCCCCACAGGGAACTATGGCTACACCTTC. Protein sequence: CASSPTGNYGYTF. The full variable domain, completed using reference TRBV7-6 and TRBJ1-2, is GAGVSQSPRYKVTKRGQDVALRCDPISGHVSLYWYRQALGQGPEFLTYFNYEAQQDKSGLPNDRFSAERPEGSISTLTIQRTEQRDSAMYRCASSPTGNYGYTFGSGTRLTVV.

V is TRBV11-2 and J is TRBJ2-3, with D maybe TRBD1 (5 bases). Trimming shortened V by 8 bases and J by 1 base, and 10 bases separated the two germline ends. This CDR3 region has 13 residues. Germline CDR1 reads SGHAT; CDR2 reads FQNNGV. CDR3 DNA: TGTGCCAGCCATAAAGGGGGCACAGATACGCAGTATTTT. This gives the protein CASHKGGTDTQYF. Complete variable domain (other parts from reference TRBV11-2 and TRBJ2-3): EAGVAQSPRYKIIEKRQSVAFWCNPISGHATLYWYQQILGQGPKLLIQFQNNGVVDDSQLPKDRFSAERLKGVDSTLKIQPAKLEDSAVYLCASHKGGTDTQYFGPGTRLTVL.

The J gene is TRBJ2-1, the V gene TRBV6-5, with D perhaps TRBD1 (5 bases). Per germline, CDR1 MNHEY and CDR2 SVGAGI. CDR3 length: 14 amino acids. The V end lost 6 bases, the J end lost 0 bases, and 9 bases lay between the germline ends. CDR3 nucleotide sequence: TGTGCCAGCAGGCCCAGGGCCTCCTACAATGAGCAGTTCTTC. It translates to CASRPRASYNEQFF.

The DNA of the CDR3 is TGTGCCAGCAGCAGGACTAGCGCTCAAGAGACCCAGTACTTC. Translation gives CASSRTSAQETQYF. The chain uses TRBV7-6 and TRBJ2-5; 9 positions match TRBD2. Germline V gives CDR1 SGHVS, CDR2 FNYEAQ. V shed 5 bases, J shed 2 bases, and the junction held 3 bases outside the gene matches. CDR3 size: 14 residues. Full variable domain (rest looked up from reference TRBV7-6 and TRBJ2-5): GAGVSQSPRYKVTKRGQDVALRCDPISGHVSLYWYRQALGQGPEFLTYFNYEAQQDKSGLPNDRFSAERPEGSISTLTIQRTEQRDSAMYRCASSRTSAQETQYFGPGTRLLVL.

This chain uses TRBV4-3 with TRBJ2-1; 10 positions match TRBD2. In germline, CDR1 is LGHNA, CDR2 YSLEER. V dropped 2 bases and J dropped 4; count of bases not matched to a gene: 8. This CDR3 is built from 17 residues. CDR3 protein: CASSQSSGGSYYNEQFF. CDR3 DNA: TGCGCCAGCAGCCAATCTAGCGGGGGTTCATATTACAATGAGCAGTTCTTC.

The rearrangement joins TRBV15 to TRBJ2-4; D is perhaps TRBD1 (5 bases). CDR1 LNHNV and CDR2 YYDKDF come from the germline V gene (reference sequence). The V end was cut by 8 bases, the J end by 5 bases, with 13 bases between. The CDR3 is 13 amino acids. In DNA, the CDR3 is TGTGCCACCTCTCAGGGTTGGGAAAACATTCAGTACTTC. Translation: CATSQGWENIQYF.

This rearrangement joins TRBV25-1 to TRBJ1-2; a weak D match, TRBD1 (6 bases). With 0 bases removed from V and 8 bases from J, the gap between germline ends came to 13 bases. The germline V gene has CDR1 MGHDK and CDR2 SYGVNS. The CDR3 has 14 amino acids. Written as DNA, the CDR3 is TGTGCCAGCAGTGAATATGGACAGATAGGAGGCTACACCTTC. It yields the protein CASSEYGQIGGYTF.

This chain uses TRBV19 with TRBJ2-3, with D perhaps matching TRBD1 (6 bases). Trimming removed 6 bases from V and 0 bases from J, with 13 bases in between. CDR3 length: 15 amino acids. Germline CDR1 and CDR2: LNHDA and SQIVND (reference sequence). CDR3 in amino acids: CASRQGGFSTDTQYF. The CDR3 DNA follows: TGTGCCAGTAGACAAGGGGGTTTCAGCACAGATACGCAGTATTTT.

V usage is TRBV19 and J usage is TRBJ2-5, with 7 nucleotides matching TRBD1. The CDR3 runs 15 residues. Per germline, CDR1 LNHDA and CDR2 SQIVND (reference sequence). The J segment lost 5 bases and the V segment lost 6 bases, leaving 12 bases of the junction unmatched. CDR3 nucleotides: TGTGCCAGTAGCCCATTGACAGGGACCCTCGAGACCCAGTACTTC. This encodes CASSPLTGTLETQYF.

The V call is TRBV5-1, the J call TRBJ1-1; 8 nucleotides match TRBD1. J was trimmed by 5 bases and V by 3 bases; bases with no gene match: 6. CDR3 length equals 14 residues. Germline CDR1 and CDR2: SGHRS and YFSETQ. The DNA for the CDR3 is TGCGCCAGCAGCTCTGACAGGGGTGAGACTGAAGCTTTCTTT. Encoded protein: CASSSDRGETEAFF.

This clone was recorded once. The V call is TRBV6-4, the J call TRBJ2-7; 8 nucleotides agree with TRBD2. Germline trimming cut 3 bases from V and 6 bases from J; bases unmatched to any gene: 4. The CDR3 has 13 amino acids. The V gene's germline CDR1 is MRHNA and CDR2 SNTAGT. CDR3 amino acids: CASSEKREIEQYF. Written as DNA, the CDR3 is TGTGCCAGCAGTGAAAAGCGGGAGATCGAGCAGTACTTC.

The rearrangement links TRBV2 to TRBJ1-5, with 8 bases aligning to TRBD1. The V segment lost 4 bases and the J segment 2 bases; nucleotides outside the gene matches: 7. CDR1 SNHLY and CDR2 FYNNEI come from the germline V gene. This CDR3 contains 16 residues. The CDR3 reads CASSAGGGVGNQPQHF. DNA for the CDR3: TGTGCCAGCAGTGCAGGGGGCGGGGTTGGCAATCAGCCCCAGCATTTT.

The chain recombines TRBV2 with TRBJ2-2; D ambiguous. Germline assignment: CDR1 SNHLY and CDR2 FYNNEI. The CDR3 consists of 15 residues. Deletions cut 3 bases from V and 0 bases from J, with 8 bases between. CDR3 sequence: CASSDWAANTGELFF. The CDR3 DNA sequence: TGTGCCAGCAGTGATTGGGCTGCGAACACCGGGGAGCTGTTTTTT.

The CDR3 spells CASSSGTGEEKLFF. The CDR3 DNA follows: TGTGCCAGCAGCTCCGGGACAGGGGAAGAAAAACTGTTTTTT. This sequence joins TRBV5-4 and TRBJ1-4, with 10 bases fitting TRBD1. With V trimmed by 3 bases and J by 8 bases, 4 bases remained unmatched. The CDR3 has 14 amino acids. The germline CDR1 and CDR2 sequences are SGHNT and YYREEE (reference sequence). The complete variable domain, with remaining parts taken from reference TRBV5-4 and TRBJ1-4, reads ETGVTQSPTHLIKTRGQQVTLRCSSQSGHNTVSWYQQALGQGPQFIFQYYREEENGRGNFPPRFSGLQFPNYSSELNVNALELDDSALYLCASSSGTGEEKLFFGSGTQLSVL.

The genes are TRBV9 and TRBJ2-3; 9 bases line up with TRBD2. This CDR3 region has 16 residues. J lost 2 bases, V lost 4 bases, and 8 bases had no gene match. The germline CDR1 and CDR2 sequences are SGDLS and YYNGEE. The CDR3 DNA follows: TGTGCCAGCAGCCCCCGTAAGCGGGAGGTCACAGATACGCAGTATTTT. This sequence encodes CASSPRKREVTDTQYF.

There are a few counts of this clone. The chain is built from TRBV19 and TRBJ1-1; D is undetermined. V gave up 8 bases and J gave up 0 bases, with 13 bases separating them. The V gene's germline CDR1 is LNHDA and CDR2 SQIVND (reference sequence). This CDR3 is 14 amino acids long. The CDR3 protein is CASAPDGMNTEAFF. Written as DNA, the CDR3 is TGTGCCAGTGCCCCGGACGGGATGAACACTGAAGCTTTCTTT.

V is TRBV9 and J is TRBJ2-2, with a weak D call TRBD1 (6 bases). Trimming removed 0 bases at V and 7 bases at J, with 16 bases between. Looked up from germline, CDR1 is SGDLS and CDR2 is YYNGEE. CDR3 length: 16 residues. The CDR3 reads CASSVGSRTARGELFF. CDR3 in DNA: TGTGCCAGCAGCGTAGGTTCCCGGACAGCCCGCGGGGAGCTGTTTTTT. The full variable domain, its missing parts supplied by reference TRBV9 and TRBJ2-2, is DSGVTQTPKHLITATGQRVTLRCSPRSGDLSVYWYQQSLDQGLQFLIQYYNGEERAKGNILERFSAQQFPDLHSELNLSSLELGDSALYFCASSVGSRTARGELFFGEGSRLTVL.

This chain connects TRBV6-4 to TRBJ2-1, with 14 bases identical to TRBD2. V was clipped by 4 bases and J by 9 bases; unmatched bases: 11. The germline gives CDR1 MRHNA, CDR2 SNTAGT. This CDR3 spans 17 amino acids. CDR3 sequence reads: CASSALPGTSGSFEQFF. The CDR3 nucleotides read TGTGCCAGCAGTGCCCTACCCGGGACTAGCGGGAGTTTTGAGCAGTTCTTC.

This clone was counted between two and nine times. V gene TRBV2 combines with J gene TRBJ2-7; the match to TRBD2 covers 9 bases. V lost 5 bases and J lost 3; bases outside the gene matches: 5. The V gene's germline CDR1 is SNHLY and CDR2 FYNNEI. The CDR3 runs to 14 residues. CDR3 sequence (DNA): TGTGCCAGCAGTATTGGAGCGGGAGGCTACGAGCAGTACTTC. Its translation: CASSIGAGGYEQYF.

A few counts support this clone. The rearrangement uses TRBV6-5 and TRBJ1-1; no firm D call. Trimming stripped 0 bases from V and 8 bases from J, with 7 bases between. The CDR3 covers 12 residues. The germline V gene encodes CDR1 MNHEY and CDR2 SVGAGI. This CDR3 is CASSYSRSEAFF. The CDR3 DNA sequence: TGTGCCAGCAGTTACTCCAGATCCGAAGCTTTCTTT.

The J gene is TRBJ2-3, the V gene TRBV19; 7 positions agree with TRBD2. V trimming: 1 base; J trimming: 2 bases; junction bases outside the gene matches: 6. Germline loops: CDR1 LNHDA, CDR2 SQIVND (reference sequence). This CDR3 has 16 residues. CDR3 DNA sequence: TGTGCCAGTAGTATAGGGACGGGACTAAACACAGATACGCAGTATTTT. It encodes CASSIGTGLNTDTQYF.

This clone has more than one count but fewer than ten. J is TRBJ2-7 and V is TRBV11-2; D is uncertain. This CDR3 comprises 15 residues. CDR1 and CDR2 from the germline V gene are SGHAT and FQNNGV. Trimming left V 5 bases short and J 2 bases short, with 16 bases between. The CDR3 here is CASSPITARTYEQYV. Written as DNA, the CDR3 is TGTGCCAGCAGCCCTATTACCGCTAGAACCTACGAGCAGTACGTC.

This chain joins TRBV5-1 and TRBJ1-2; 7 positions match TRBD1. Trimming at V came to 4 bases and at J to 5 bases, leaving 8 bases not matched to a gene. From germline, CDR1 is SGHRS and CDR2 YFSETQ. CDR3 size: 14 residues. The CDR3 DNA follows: TGCGCCAGCAGCCCCGAAGGGGGCGGGTATGGCTACACCTTC. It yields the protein CASSPEGGGYGYTF. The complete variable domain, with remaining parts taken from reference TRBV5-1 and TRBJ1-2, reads KAGVTQTPRYLIKTRGQQVTLSCSPISGHRSVSWYQQTPGQGLQFLFEYFSETQRNKGNFPGRFSGRQFSNSRSEMNVSTLELGDSALYLCASSPEGGGYGYTFGSGTRLTVV.

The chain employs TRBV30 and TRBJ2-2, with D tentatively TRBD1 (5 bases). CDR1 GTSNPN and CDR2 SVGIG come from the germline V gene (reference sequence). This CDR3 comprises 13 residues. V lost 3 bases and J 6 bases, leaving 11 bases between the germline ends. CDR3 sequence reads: CAWSLETAGELFF. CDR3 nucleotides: TGTGCCTGGAGCCTTGAGACAGCCGGGGAGCTGTTTTTT.

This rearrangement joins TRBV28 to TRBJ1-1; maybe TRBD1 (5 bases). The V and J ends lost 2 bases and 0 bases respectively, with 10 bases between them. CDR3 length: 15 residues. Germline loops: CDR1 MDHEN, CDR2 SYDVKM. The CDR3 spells CASSLPTAVNTEAFF. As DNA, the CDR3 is TGTGCCAGCAGTTTACCGACAGCAGTGAACACTGAAGCTTTCTTT.

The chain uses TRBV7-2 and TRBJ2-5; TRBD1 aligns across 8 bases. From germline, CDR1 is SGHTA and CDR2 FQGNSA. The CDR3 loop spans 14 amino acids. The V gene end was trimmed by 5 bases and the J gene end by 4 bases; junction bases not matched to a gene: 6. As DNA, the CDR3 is TGTGCCAGCAGCCCCGACAGGGGTGGAGAGACCCAGTACTTC. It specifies CASSPDRGGETQYF. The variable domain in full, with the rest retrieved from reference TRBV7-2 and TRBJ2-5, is GAGVSQSPSNKVTEKGKDVELRCDPISGHTALYWYRQSLGQGLEFLIYFQGNSAPDKSGLPSDRFSAERTGGSVSTLTIQRTQQEDSAVYLCASSPDRGGETQYFGPGTRLLVL.